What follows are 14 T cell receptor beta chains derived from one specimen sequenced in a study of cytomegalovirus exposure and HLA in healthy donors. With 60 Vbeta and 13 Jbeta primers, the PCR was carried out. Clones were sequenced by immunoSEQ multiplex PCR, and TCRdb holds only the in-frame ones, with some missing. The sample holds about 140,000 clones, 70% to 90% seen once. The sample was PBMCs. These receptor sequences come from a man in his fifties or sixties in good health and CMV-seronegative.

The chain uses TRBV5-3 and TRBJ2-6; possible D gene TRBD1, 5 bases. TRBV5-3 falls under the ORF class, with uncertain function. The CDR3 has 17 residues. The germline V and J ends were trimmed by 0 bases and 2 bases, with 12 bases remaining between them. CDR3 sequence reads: CARSLEARGTGANVLTF. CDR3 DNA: TGTGCCAGAAGCTTGGAGGCAAGGGGAACTGGGGCCAACGTCCTGACTTTC.

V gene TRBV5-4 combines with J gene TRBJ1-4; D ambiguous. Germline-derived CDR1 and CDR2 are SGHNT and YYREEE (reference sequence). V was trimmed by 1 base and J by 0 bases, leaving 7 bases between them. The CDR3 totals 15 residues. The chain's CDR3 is CASSLKQSTNEKLFF. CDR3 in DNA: TGTGCCAGCAGCTTGAAACAGTCAACTAATGAAAAACTGTTTTTT.

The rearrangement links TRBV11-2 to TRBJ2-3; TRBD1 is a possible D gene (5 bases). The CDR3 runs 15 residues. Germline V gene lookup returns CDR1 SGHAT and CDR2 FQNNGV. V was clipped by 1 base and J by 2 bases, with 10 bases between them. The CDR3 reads CASSLAQGFTDTQYF. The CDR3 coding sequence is TGTGCCAGCAGCTTAGCTCAGGGATTCACAGATACGCAGTATTTT.

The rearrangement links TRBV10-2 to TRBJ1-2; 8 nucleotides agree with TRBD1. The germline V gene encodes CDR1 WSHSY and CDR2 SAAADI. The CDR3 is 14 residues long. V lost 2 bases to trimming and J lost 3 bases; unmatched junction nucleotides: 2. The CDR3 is CASSEGQGHYGYTF. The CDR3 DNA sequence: TGCGCCAGCAGTGAGGGACAGGGACACTATGGCTACACCTTC.

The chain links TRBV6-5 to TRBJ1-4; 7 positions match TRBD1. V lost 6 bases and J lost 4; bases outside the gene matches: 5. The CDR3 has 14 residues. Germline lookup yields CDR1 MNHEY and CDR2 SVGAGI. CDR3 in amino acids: CASSRDSLNEKLFF. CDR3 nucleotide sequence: TGTGCCAGCAGCCGGGACAGCCTTAATGAAAAACTGTTTTTT.

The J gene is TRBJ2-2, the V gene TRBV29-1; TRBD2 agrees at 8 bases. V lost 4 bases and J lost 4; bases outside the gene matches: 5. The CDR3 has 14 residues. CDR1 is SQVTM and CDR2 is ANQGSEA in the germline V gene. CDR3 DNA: TGCAGCGTTGGCAGCGGGGGACTCACCGGGGAGCTGTTTTTT. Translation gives CSVGSGGLTGELFF.

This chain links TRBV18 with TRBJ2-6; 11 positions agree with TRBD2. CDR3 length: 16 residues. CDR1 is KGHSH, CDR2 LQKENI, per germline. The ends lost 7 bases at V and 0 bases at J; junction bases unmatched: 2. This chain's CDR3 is CASLGTSGSGANVLTF. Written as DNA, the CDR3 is TGTGCCAGCTTGGGGACTAGCGGCTCTGGGGCCAACGTCCTGACTTTC.

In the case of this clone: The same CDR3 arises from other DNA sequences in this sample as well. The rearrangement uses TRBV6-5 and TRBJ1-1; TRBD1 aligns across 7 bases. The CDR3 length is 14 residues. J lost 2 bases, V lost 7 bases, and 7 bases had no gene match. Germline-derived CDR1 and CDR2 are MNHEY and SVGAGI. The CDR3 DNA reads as TGTGCCAGCACTCCGACAGGGCGAAACACTGAAGCTTTCTTT. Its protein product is CASTPTGRNTEAFF.

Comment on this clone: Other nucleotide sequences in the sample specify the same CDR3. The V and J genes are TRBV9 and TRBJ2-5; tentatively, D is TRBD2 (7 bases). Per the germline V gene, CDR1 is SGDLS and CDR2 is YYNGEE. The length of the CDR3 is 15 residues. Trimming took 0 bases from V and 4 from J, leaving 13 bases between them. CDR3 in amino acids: CASSVGAGAGETQYF. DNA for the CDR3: TGTGCCAGCAGCGTAGGGGCGGGGGCGGGAGAGACCCAGTACTTC. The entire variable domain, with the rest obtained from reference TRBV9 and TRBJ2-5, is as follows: DSGVTQTPKHLITATGQRVTLRCSPRSGDLSVYWYQQSLDQGLQFLIQYYNGEERAKGNILERFSAQQFPDLHSELNLSSLELGDSALYFCASSVGAGAGETQYFGPGTRLLVL.

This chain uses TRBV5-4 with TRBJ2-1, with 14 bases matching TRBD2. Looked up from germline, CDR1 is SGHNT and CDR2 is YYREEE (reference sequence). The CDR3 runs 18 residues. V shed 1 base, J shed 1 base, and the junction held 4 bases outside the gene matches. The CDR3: CASSLRLAGGTSYNEQFF. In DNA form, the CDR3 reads TGTGCCAGCAGCTTGAGACTAGCGGGGGGGACATCCTACAATGAGCAGTTCTTC.

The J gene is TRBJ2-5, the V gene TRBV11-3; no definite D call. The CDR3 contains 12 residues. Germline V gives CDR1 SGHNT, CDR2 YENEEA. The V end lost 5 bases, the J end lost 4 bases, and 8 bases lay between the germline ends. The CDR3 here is CASSPEAETQYF. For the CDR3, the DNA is TGTGCCAGCAGCCCTGAGGCAGAGACCCAGTACTTC.

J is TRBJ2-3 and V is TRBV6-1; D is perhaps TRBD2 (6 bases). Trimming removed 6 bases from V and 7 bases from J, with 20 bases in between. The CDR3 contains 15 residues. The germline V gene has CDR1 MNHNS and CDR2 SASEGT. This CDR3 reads CASRPPGLPSNTQYF. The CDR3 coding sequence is TGTGCCAGCAGACCCCCGGGACTTCCCTCTAATACGCAGTATTTT.

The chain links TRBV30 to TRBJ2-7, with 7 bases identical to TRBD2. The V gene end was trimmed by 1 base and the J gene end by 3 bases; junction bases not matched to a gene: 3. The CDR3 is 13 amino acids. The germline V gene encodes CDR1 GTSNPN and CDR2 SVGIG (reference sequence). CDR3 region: CAWSGGGSYEQYF. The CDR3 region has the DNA TGTGCCTGGAGTGGGGGGGGTAGCTACGAGCAGTACTTC.

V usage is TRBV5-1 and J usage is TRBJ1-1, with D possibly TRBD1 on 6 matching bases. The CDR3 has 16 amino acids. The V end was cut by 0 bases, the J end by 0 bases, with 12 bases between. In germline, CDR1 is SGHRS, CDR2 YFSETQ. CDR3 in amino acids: CASSLDGRGVNTEAFF. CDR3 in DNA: TGCGCCAGCAGCTTGGACGGCAGGGGAGTGAACACTGAAGCTTTCTTT.